Presented here are 15 T cell receptor beta chains from one specimen sequenced in a study of T cell responses to AZD1222 COVID-19 vaccine. Clones were read by immunoSEQ multiplex PCR, and TCRdb kept only the in-frame ones, dropping some. This table holds over 95,000 clones, almost 90% found once. The source was peripheral blood, collected 28 days after the second AZD1222 dose. The source is an adult who received the AZD1222 COVID-19 vaccine.

J is TRBJ2-7 and V is TRBV28; no reliable D call. V gave up 8 bases and J gave up 4 bases, with 9 bases separating them. CDR3 length equals 11 residues. Germline V gene lookup returns CDR1 MDHEN and CDR2 SYDVKM. The CDR3 DNA reads TGTGCCAGCGGCGACCAGTACGAGCAGTACTTC. It encodes CASGDQYEQYF.

This clone was picked up a small number of times. The chain combines TRBV7-2 with TRBJ1-5, with D tentatively TRBD1 (6 bases). The CDR3 covers 15 residues. Deletions cut 4 bases from V and 5 bases from J, with 15 bases between. Germline V lookup: CDR1 SGHTA, CDR2 FQGNSA. The CDR3 is CASSSQTGFHQPQHF. In DNA form, the CDR3 reads TGTGCCAGCAGCTCCCAGACAGGTTTTCATCAGCCCCAGCATTTT.

This chain uses TRBV14 with TRBJ1-2; D remains ambiguous. CDR1 is SGHDN, CDR2 FVKESK, per germline. V lost 0 bases and J lost 8, with 19 bases in between. The CDR3 totals 16 residues. The CDR3 region is CASSQDVDGTMSGYTF. In nucleotides, the CDR3 is TGTGCCAGCAGCCAAGATGTGGACGGTACTATGTCGGGCTACACCTTC. Full variable domain (outside the CDR3, taken from reference TRBV14 and TRBJ1-2): EAGVTQFPSHSVIEKGQTVTLRCDPISGHDNLYWYRRVMGKEIKFLLHFVKESKQDESGMPNNRFLAERTGGTYSTLKVQPAELEDSGVYFCASSQDVDGTMSGYTFGSGTRLTVV.

The chain combines TRBV11-2 with TRBJ1-1; D is possibly TRBD1 (5 bases). Germline values: CDR1 SGHAT, CDR2 FQNNGV. V lost 2 bases, J lost 5 bases, and 15 bases lay in between. The CDR3 loop spans 15 amino acids. In DNA form, the CDR3 reads TGTGCCAGCAGCTTATACCACGGGACCTCAACTGAAGCTTTCTTT. Translated, it gives CASSLYHGTSTEAFF.

This clone has just a few counts. This sequence joins TRBV4-1 and TRBJ2-7, with D possibly matching TRBD2 (6 bases). The CDR3 is 14 residues long. Germline CDR1 reads MGHRA; CDR2 reads YSYEKL. Trimming left V 1 base short and J 3 bases short, with 10 bases between. The CDR3 here is CASSQVSGDYEQYF. For the CDR3, the DNA is TGCGCCAGCAGCCAAGTTAGCGGCGACTACGAGCAGTACTTC.

The J gene is TRBJ2-1, the V gene TRBV18; 9 bases match TRBD2. The CDR3 sequence is 15 residues long. J lost 5 bases, V lost 3 bases, and 5 bases had no gene match. Per the germline V gene, CDR1 is KGHSH and CDR2 is LQKENI. CDR3 sequence: CASSPQQRGDNEQFF. The CDR3 DNA reads TGTGCCAGCTCACCTCAACAGCGGGGGGACAATGAGCAGTTCTTC.

CDR3 region: CASSADRSSYNEQFF. The CDR3 DNA sequence: TGTGCCAGCAGCGCGGACAGAAGCTCCTACAATGAGCAGTTCTTC. The chain recombines TRBV9 with TRBJ2-1; weak D call: TRBD1 (6 bases). Trimming cost V 3 bases and J 0 bases, with 10 bases left between them. Per the germline V gene, CDR1 is SGDLS and CDR2 is YYNGEE. This CDR3 region has 15 residues.

The J gene is TRBJ2-7, the V gene TRBV9, with 7 bases fitting TRBD2. The CDR3 length is 14 residues. With V trimmed by 4 bases and J by 5 bases, 9 bases remained unmatched. Looked up from germline, CDR1 is SGDLS and CDR2 is YYNGEE. The chain's CDR3 is CASSFGPAGDEQYF. For the CDR3, the DNA is TGTGCCAGCAGCTTCGGCCCCGCGGGAGACGAGCAGTACTTC.

V gene TRBV6-4 combines with J gene TRBJ1-5; D uncertain. Trimming cost V 9 bases and J 0 bases, with 9 bases left between them. CDR1 is MRHNA and CDR2 is SNTAGT in the germline V gene. This CDR3 spans 13 amino acids. The CDR3 DNA is TGTGCCAGTCCTCCGGGTAGCAATCAGCCCCAGCATTTT. Its protein product is CASPPGSNQPQHF.

The table lists this clone with a few counts. The V gene is TRBV2, the J gene TRBJ1-1, with no clear D. The V gene's germline CDR1 is SNHLY and CDR2 FYNNEI. Trimming removed 6 bases from V and 0 bases from J, with 8 bases in between. The CDR3 has 13 residues. DNA for the CDR3: TGTGCCAGCAGGGACTCTCTGAACACTGAAGCTTTCTTT. Residues: CASRDSLNTEAFF.

V is TRBV7-2 and J is TRBJ2-7; 8 bases fit TRBD2. V lost 6 bases and J lost 4; bases outside the gene matches: 2. The CDR3 runs 12 residues. CDR1 is SGHTA and CDR2 is FQGNSA in the germline V gene. The CDR3 DNA is TGTGCCAGCAGTGCGGGGGGATACGAGCAGTACTTC. Protein sequence: CASSAGGYEQYF.

This chain uses TRBV5-1 with TRBJ1-1; no firm D call. Germline values: CDR1 SGHRS, CDR2 YFSETQ. The length of the CDR3 is 14 residues. Trimming pared 0 bases from V and 8 bases from J, leaving 14 bases between. The CDR3: CASSLVSALQEAFF. The CDR3 nucleotides read TGCGCCAGCAGCTTGGTCTCCGCCTTGCAAGAAGCTTTCTTT. The full variable domain, in which reference TRBV5-1 and TRBJ1-1 provide the parts outside the CDR3, is KAGVTQTPRYLIKTRGQQVTLSCSPISGHRSVSWYQQTPGQGLQFLFEYFSETQRNKGNFPGRFSGRQFSNSRSEMNVSTLELGDSALYLCASSLVSALQEAFFGQGTRLTVV.

The V call is TRBV3-1 (or the pseudogene TRBV3-2), the J call TRBJ2-2; D not certain. V gave up 4 bases and J gave up 4 bases, with 4 bases separating them. CDR1 and CDR2 from the germline V gene are LGHDT and YNNKEL (reference sequence). The CDR3 covers 12 residues. This CDR3 reads CASSLSTGELFF. CDR3 sequence (DNA): TGTGCCAGCAGCCTGAGCACCGGGGAGCTGTTTTTT.

This rearrangement joins TRBV19 to TRBJ1-2; 10 bases match TRBD1. V lost 5 bases, J lost 7 bases, and 10 bases stayed unmatched. The CDR3 totals 15 residues. Germline loops: CDR1 LNHDA, CDR2 SQIVND (reference sequence). The CDR3 DNA follows: TGTGCCAGTAGTGCTCAACCGGGACAGGGGTTTGGCTACACCTTC. Amino acids: CASSAQPGQGFGYTF.

The V gene is TRBV19, the J gene TRBJ1-1; D unresolved. This CDR3 comprises 15 residues. Germline lookup yields CDR1 LNHDA and CDR2 SQIVND (reference sequence). V lost 3 bases and J lost 6, with 17 bases in between. As DNA, the CDR3 is TGTGCCAGTAGTATTCAAATAAGACGGCTGTCTGAAGCTTTCTTT. It is translated as CASSIQIRRLSEAFF. The full variable domain, completed using reference TRBV19 and TRBJ1-1, is DGGITQSPKYLFRKEGQNVTLSCEQNLNHDAMYWYRQDPGQGLRLIYYSQIVNDFQKGDIAEGYSVSREKKESFPLTVTSAQKNPTAFYLCASSIQIRRLSEAFFGQGTRLTVV.